A selection of T cell receptor beta chains follows, all from one sample in a study of identical twins. TCRdb reanalysed the 5' RACE reads using MiXCR and keeps one entry per CDR3 protein. This table holds 250,000 to 350,000 distinct CDR3 sequences, less than 9% found once. The same data also went into a second study, on yellow fever vaccine responses in identical twins.

The specimen sequenced was memory (CD45RO+) T cells sorted from blood. Receptors were obtained from a woman aged 18-35 years in good health. The CDR3 runs from the conserved cysteine through the conserved F or W. A D gene is named only where the DNA matches it firmly. For some rows the clone size is stated as once, few or many, or as a class when expanded; others skip it.

NA TRBD2 TRBJ2-3 TRBV15 TGTGCCACCAGCAGAGCTACTACCTTAGCGGGAGGCGGGGATACGCAGTATTTT CATSRATTLAGGGDTQYF
many NA TRBJ1-1 TRBV12-3/TRBV12-4 TGTGCCAGCAGTTTAGGTATCTTTTTTACTGAAGCTTTCTTT CASSLGIFFTEAFF
many TRBD2 TRBJ2-5 TRBV6-5 TGTGCCAGCAGCGGGGGGTTGGAGACCCAGTACTTC CASSGGLETQYF
NA NA TRBJ1-2 TRBV20-1 TGCAGTGCTAGAGTGAGTAGCTATGGCTACACCTTC CSARVSSYGYTF
NA TRBD2 TRBJ2-5 TRBV25-1 TGTGCCAGCAGGGGACTAGCGGGGGGTAATGAGACCCAGTACTTC CASRGLAGGNETQYF
NA NA TRBJ1-5 TRBV4-2 TGTGCCAGCAGCCAAGACCCGACTGGACAGCCCCAGCATTTT CASSQDPTGQPQHF
many NA TRBJ2-5 TRBV18 TGTGCCAGCTCCAACCAAGAGACCCAGTACTTC CASSNQETQYF
NA NA TRBJ1-5 TRBV19 TGTGCCAGTAGTATAGGAGAGAACAATCAGCCCCAGCATTTT CASSIGENNQPQHF
many NA TRBJ1-2 TRBV4-1 TGCGCCAGCAGCCAAGATCTGAGGGGTTCGAAAAGTGGCTACACCTTC CASSQDLRGSKSGYTF
few NA TRBJ1-1 TRBV28 TGTGCCAGCAGTTCAAATTACCGCCGGACTGAAGCTTTCTTT CASSSNYRRTEAFF
NA TRBD1 TRBJ2-7 TRBV20-1 TGCAGCGCCCAGGGGGTCGCCTTAGAGCAGTACTTC CSAQGVALEQYF
NA NA TRBJ2-3 TRBV28 TGTGCCAGCAGTACGCGCGATACGCAGTATTTT CASSTRDTQYF
few TRBD2 TRBJ2-7 TRBV4-1 TGCGCCAGCAGCCAAGGTCTCGGCGGGAGGTACGAGCAGTACTTC CASSQGLGGRYEQYF
few NA TRBJ1-6 TRBV20-1 TGCAGTGCTAGAGATCCGACCCGAGGATATAATTCACCCCTCCACTTT CSARDPTRGYNSPLHF